This TCR beta chain was observed in a study of cytotoxic CD8 clonotypes in ibrutinib-treated CLL. Study details: The patients, around 10 relapsed/refractory and approximately 14 treatment-naive, included about 18 who were IGHV unmutated.

There are 15 residues in the CDR3. Germline V gives CDR1 LGHNA, CDR2 YSLEER. V dropped 4 bases and J dropped 0 bases, with 10 bases sitting between them. As to this clone: Its cognate antigen is unknown.

Study-wide points: Rare overall, public clonotypes shrank or held steady under therapy.

Some clones are missing from TCRdb's copy, which holds only in-frame ones; the method was immunoSEQ multiplex PCR. The sample lists some 130,000 clones; approximately 83% were seen once. The sequenced sample was PBMCs, obtained after 24 months of ibrutinib treatment. This TCR came from a human donor with chronic lymphocytic leukemia. The genes are TRBV4-3 and TRBJ2-1, with D tentatively TRBD1 or TRBD2 (6 bases each). This chain's CDR3 is CASSREGGSYNEQFF. The CDR3 bases are TGCGCCAGCAGCCGCGAGGGGGGCTCCTACAATGAGCAGTTCTTC.